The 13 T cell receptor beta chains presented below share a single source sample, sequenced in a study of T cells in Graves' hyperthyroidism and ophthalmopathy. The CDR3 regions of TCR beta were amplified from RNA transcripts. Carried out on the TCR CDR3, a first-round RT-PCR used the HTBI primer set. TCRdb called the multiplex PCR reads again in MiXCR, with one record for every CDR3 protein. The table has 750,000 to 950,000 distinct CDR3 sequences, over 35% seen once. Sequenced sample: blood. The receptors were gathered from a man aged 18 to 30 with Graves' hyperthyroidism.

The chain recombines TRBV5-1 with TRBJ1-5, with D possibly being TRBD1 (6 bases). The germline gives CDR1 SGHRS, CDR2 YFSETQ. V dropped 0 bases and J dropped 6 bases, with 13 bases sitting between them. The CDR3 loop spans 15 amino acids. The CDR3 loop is CASSLGGQVSQPQHF. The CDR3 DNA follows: TGCGCCAGCAGCTTGGGGGGGCAAGTTTCTCAGCCCCAGCATTTT.

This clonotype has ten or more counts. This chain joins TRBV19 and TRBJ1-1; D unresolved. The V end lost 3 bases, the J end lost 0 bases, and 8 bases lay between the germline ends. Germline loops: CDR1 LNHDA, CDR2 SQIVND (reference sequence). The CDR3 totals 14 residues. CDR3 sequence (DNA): TGTGCCAGTAGTATGGGCGGGGTGAACACTGAAGCTTTCTTT. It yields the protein CASSMGGVNTEAFF. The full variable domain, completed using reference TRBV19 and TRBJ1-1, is DGGITQSPKYLFRKEGQNVTLSCEQNLNHDAMYWYRQDPGQGLRLIYYSQIVNDFQKGDIAEGYSVSREKKESFPLTVTSAQKNPTAFYLCASSMGGVNTEAFFGQGTRLTVV.

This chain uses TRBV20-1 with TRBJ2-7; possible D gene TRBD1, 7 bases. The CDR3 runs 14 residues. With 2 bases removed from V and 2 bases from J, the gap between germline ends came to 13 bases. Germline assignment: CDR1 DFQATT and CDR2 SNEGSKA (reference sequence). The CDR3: CSARQGEAAYEQYF. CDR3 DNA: TGCAGTGCTAGACAGGGGGAGGCGGCCTACGAGCAGTACTTC.

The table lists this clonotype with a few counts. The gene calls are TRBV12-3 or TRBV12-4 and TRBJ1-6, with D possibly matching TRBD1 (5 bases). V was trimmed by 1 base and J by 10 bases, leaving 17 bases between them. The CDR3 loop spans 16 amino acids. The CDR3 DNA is TGTGCCAGCAGTTTAGTGGGCGGCAGGGCTCGGTCACCCCTCCACTTT. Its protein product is CASSLVGGRARSPLHF.

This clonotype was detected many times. CDR3 sequence (DNA): TGCAGTGCCGAGGGGGTAGCGGGGCAAACCTACGAGCAGTACTTC. It codes for CSAEGVAGQTYEQYF. The rearrangement links TRBV20-1 to TRBJ2-7, with 8 bases matching TRBD2. CDR1 is DFQATT, CDR2 SNEGSKA, per germline (reference sequence). The CDR3 totals 15 residues. V dropped 6 bases and J dropped 2; count of bases not matched to a gene: 12.

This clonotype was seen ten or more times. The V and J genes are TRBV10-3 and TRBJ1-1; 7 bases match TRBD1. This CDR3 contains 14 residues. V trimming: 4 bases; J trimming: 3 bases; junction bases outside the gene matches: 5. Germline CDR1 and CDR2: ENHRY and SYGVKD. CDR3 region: CAISATGTDTEAFF. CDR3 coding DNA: TGTGCCATCAGTGCAACCGGGACAGACACTGAAGCTTTCTTT.

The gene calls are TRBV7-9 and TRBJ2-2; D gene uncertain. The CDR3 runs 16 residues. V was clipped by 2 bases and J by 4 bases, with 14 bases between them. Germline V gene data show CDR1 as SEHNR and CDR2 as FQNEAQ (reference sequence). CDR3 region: CASSLLGRSSTGELFF. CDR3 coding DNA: TGTGCCAGCAGCTTACTTGGCAGGTCGAGCACCGGGGAGCTGTTTTTT.

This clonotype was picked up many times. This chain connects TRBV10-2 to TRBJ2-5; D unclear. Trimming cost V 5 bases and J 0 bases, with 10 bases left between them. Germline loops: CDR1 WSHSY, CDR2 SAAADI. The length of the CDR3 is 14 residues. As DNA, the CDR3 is TGCGCCAGCAGTCCCCCCCGGTACCAAGAGACCCAGTACTTC. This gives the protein CASSPPRYQETQYF.

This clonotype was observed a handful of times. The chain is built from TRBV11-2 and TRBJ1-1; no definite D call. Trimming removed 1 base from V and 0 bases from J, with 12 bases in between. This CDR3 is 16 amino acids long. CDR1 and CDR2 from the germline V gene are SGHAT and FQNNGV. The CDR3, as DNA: TGTGCCAGCAGCTTAGGTTCAGGCCTACTGAACACTGAAGCTTTCTTT. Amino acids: CASSLGSGLLNTEAFF.

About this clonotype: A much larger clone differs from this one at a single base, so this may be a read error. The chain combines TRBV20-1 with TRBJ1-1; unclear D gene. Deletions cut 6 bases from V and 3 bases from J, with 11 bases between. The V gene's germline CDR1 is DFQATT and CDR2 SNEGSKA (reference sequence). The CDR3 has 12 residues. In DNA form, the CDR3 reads TGCAGTGCCCTTCCTCCGGACACTGAAGCTTTCTTT. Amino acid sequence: CSALPPDTEAFF.

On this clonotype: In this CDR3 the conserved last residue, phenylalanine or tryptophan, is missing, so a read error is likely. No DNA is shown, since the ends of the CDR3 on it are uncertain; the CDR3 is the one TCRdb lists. Here the CDR3 reads CASSQEGLATFY. The V gene is TRBV7-9, the J gene TRBJ2-7; the table assigns TRBD2, which was not confirmed against the DNA. The V gene's germline CDR1 is SEHNR and CDR2 FQNEAQ (reference sequence). The CDR3 is 12 amino acids long, termini counted.

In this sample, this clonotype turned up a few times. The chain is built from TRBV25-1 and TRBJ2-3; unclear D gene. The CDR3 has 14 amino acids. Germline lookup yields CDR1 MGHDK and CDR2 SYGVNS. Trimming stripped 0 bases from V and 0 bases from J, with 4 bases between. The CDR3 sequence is CASSEYISTDTQYF. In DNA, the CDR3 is TGTGCCAGCAGTGAATACATCAGCACAGATACGCAGTATTTT.

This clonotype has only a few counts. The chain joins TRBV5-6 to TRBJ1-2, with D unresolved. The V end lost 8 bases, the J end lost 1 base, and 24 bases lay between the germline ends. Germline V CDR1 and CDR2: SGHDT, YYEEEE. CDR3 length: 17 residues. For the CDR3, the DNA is TGTGCCAGTACCCACCCCCCCCGCGGACCCTATAACTATGGCTACACCTTC. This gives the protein CASTHPPRGPYNYGYTF.